This T cell receptor beta chain was found in a study of PD-1 blockade in classical Hodgkin lymphoma (dated by TCRdb to 2020 to 2021). Study-wide context: Nivolumab dosing was 3 mg/kg intravenously every 2 weeks, continuing until either disease progression or unacceptable toxicity. The study used TCR beta sequencing and CyTOF to define a peripheral blood immune signature of response to PD-1 blockade in classical Hodgkin lymphoma.

V and J are truncated by 4 bases and 2 bases respectively, leaving an intervening sequence of 10 bases. Looking up the germline V gene (reference sequence) yields CDR1 GTSNPN and CDR2 SVGIG. Its CDR3 holds 13 amino acids, cysteine through phenylalanine. The retained sequence is limited to the CDR3, 39 bases, with the frame set at the first base. The Qiagen DNeasy kit was used to extract genomic DNA from unsorted PBMCs and from the negatively selected CD4+ and CD8+ fractions. TCR beta CDR3 regions were amplified by immunoSEQ multiplex PCR using primers annealing to V and J segments. A synthetic immune receptor repertoire was used to minimize amplification bias, and remaining bias was computationally removed after sequencing. Turning to the authors' computational methods: Repertoire diversity was quantified as the Shannon entropy index using custom Python scripts. Unsorted, CD4+ and CD8+ repertoires were analyzed separately, except in combined analyses where CD4+ and CD8+ sequences were merged in silico. A clone counted as expanded when the clone's frequency after treatment rose at least 2-fold relative to C1D1, and clones undetected at baseline were given a pseudocount of 0.5. Singleton clones were defined as clones with 0 or 1 copy at C1D1, and non-singleton clones were defined as clones with 2 or more copies. Clones expanded in unsorted samples were labelled as CD4+, CD8+ or unknown by matching protein sequences in sorted samples from the same patient. Wilcoxon tests were applied to paired samples to test diversity changes from C1D1 to C4D1. As stored in TCRdb, this immuneACCESS dataset retains in-frame rearrangements with V and J assigned. A fraction of the clones does not appear; measured against another copy, unresolved V genes explain less than half of the discrepancy, and the remainder lacks a known reason. That table furnishes V, J and clone size, whereas the DNA furnished D and trimming. The sample table records 31,000 or so clones; around 85% of these occur just once. The leading ten clones occupy about a sixth of the sample.

Broad study findings and their caveats: Baseline diversity similar to that of newly diagnosed patients was observed in trial patients achieving complete response, whereas significantly lower diversity was observed in partial responders and progressors. The study was limited to a single clinical trial cohort, and causes of repertoire differences, possibly disease activity or prior therapy, remained undefined. Patients starting nivolumab less than 1 year after ASCT had lower diversity and were excluded from later analyses to avoid confounding by immune reconstitution. Baseline TCR diversity was reported to be lower in newly diagnosed patients than in healthy donors and to be lower still in relapsed/refractory patients. By C4D1, a significant rise was seen in CD4+ TCR diversity but not in CD8+ TCR diversity (p=0.0027 vs p=0.16), and the rise was most apparent among complete responders (p=0.02).

This specimen's time point label, interpreted: cycle 4 day 1 (C4D1), after five to seven weeks of nivolumab. All trial patients had relapsed after autologous stem cell transplantation, with cohorts A, B and C differing in prior brentuximab vedotin exposure. The trial cohort included around 56 patients with relapsed/refractory classical Hodgkin lymphoma, and each patient had a best overall response of complete response, partial response or progressive disease. In the multi-cohort phase II CheckMate 205 trial, trial patients received single-agent nivolumab. An independent review committee assessed best overall response by applying the 2007 International Working Group response criteria. PBMCs from the trial were collected at three points: immediately before nivolumab initiation (C1D1), and during therapy at cycle 2 day 1 and cycle 4 day 1. Peripheral blood was collected in 8 mL Vacutainer Cell Preparation Tubes, from which PBMCs were isolated by centrifugation and then cryopreserved.

On this clone itself: The antigen this receptor binds is unknown. Base qualities are not recorded, but no much larger clone differs from it by a single base.

The rearranged segments are TRBV30 and TRBJ2-3, with the identity of the D gene unclear. The sequence was obtained from a human donor with classical Hodgkin lymphoma. Sequences were derived from peripheral blood mononuclear cells (PBMCs), sampled before the fourth cycle of nivolumab. The CDR3 protein sequence reads: CAWTVSNTDTQYF. The nucleotides are TGTGCCTGGACAGTCTCGAACACAGATACGCAGTATTTT.